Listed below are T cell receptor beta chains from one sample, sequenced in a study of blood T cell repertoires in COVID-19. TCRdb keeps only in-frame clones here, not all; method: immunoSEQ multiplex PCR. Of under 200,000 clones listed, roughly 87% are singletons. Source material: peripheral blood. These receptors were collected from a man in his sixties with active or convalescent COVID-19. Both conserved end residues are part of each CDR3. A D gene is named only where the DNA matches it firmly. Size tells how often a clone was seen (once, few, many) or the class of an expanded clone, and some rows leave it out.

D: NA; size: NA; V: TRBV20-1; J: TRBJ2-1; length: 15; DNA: TGCAGTGCTAGTCTCAGGGGGCAAGGGAGGGATGAGCAGTTCTTC; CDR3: CSASLRGQGRDEQFF
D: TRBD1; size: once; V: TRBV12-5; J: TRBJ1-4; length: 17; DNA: TGTGCTAGTGGTTTGGTAGTGGGACAGGCCTCTAATGAAAAACTGTTTTTT; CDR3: CASGLVVGQASNEKLFF
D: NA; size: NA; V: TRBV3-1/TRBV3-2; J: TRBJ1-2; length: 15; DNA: TGTGCCAGCAGCCAAGATTGGGGGGGCGGCTATGGCTACACCTTC; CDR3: CASSQDWGGGYGYTF
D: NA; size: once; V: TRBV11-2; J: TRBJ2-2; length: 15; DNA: TGTGCCAGCAGCTTAGAGGGAGTTAACACCGGGGAGCTGTTTTTT; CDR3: CASSLEGVNTGELFF
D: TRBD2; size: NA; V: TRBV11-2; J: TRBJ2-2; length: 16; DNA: TGTGCCAGCAGCTTACTAGCGGGGGGGAACACCGGGGAGCTGTTTTTT; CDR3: CASSLLAGGNTGELFF
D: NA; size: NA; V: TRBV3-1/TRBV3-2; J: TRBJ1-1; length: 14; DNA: TGTGCCAGCAGCCAAGTGAGCGGGAGCGCTGAAGCTTTCTTT; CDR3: CASSQVSGSAEAFF
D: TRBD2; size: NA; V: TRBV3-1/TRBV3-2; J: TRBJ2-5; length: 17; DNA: TGTGCCAGCAGCCAAAGGAAAAGCGGGGGGCCTGCGAAGACCCAGTACTTC; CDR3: CASSQRKSGGPAKTQYF
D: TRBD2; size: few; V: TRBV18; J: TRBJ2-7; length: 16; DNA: TGTGCCAGCTCACTCGGACTAGCGGGTGCCGGGAACGAGCAGTACTTC; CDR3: CASSLGLAGAGNEQYF
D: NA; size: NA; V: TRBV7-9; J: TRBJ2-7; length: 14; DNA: TGTGCCAGCACCTCTGGAGCAGGGCAAAACGAGCAGTACTTC; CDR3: CASTSGAGQNEQYF
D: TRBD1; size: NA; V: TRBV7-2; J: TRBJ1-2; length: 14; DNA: TGTGCCAGCAAAAGGGGGACAGGGGATTATGGCTACACCTTC; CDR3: CASKRGTGDYGYTF
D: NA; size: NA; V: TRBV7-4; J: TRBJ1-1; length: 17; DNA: TGTGCCAGCAGCTCGCCCCCCCTGGCAGACTCGAACACTGAAGCTTTCTTT; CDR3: CASSSPPLADSNTEAFF
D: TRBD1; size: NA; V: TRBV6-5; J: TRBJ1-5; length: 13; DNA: TGTGCCAGCGGCGGACAGGCGAATCAGCCCCAGCATTTT; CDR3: CASGGQANQPQHF
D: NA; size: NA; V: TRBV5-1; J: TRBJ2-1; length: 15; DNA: TGCGCCAGCAGCCTGCAGGGGGGCGGTGGATATGAGCAGTTCTTC; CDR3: CASSLQGGGGYEQFF
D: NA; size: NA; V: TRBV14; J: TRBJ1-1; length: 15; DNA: TGTGCCAGCAGCCCCACAGGGTTGAGTTGGACTGAAGCTTTCTTT; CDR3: CASSPTGLSWTEAFF
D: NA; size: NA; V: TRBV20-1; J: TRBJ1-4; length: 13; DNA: TGCAGTGCTAGTGCTGGGCTTAATGAAAAACTGTTTTTT; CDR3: CSASAGLNEKLFF
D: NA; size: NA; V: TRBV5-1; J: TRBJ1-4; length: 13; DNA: TGCGCCAGCAGCTCACAGGGAAATGAAAAACTGTTTTTT; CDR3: CASSSQGNEKLFF
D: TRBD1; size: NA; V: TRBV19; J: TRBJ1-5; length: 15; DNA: TGTGCCAGTAGTACCGGGACAGGGGGAGATCAGCCCCAGCATTTT; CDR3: CASSTGTGGDQPQHF
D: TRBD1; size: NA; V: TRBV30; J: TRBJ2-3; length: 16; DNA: TGTGCCTGGAGTGTCGCTACAGGGGGCCGCACAGATACGCAGTATTTT; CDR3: CAWSVATGGRTDTQYF
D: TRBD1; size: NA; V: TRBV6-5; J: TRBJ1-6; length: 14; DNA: TGTGCCAGCAGTTTGGACAGGGGGATCAAACCCCTCCACTTT; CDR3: CASSLDRGIKPLHF
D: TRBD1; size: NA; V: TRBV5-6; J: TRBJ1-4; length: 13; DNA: TGTGCCAGCAGCGGGACAGTTCGGGAAAAACTGTTTTTT; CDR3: CASSGTVREKLFF
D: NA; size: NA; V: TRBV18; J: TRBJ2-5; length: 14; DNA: TGTGCCAGCTCACCAACGGGACAAGGGGAGACCCAGTACTTC; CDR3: CASSPTGQGETQYF
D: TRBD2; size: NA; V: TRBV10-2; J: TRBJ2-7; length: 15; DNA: TGCGCCAGCAGTCCAAGACTAGCGGGGCCCTACGAGCAGTACTTC; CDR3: CASSPRLAGPYEQYF
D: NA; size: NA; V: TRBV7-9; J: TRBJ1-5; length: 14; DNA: TGTGCCAGCAGCTCCCGTGGGGGGGGACAGCCCCAGCATTTT; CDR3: CASSSRGGGQPQHF
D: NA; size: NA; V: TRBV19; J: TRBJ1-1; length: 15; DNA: TGTGCCAGTAGTATCGGGGGGGCCCCTTACACTGAAGCTTTCTTT; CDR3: CASSIGGAPYTEAFF
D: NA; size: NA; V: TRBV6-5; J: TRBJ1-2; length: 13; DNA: TGTGCCAGCAGTAGGAACAGGGATCATGGCTACACCTTC; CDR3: CASSRNRDHGYTF
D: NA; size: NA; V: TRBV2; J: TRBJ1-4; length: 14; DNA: TGTGCCAGCAGCCGACAGGTACAAGGTGAAAAACTGTTTTTT; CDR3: CASSRQVQGEKLFF
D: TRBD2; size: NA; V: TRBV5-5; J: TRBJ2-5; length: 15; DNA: TGTGCCAGCAGCCGTACTCGCGGGGGATGGGAGACCCAGTACTTC; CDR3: CASSRTRGGWETQYF
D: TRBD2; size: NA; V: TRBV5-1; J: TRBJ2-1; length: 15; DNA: TGCGCCAGCAGCCCGGCTAGCGGGGGCTACAATGAGCAGTTCTTC; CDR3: CASSPASGGYNEQFF
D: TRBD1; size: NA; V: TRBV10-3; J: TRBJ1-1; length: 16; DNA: TGTGCCATCAGTGAGTCGAAGTCAGGGGGCCACACTGAAGCTTTCTTT; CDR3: CAISESKSGGHTEAFF
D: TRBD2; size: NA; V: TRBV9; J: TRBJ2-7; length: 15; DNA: TGTGCCAGCAGCCCCGGGACTAGCGGGGACTACGAGCAGTACTTC; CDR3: CASSPGTSGDYEQYF
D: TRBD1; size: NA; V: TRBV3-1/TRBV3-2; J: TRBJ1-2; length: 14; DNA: TGTGCCAGCAGCCAAGCCGAGACAGGGAGCGGCTACACCTTC; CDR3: CASSQAETGSGYTF
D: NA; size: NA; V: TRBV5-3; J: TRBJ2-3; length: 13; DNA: TGTGCCAGAAGCCTCCTAATCCCAGATACGCAGTATTTT; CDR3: CARSLLIPDTQYF
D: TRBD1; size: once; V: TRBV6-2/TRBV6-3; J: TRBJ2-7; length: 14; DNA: TGTGCCAGCAGTCGGCTGGGACAGCCTTACGAGCAGTACTTC; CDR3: CASSRLGQPYEQYF
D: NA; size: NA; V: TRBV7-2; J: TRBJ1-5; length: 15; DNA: TGTGCCAGCAGCTTAGCCCCGATAGGAGGTCAGCCCCAGCATTTT; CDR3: CASSLAPIGGQPQHF